Below, one TCR beta chain is given with its context. Its specific antigen is unknown. No base qualities exist here, and no much larger clone lies one base off it. The germline ends are 11 bases apart after V is trimmed by 6 bases and J by 3 bases. The germline V gene encodes CDR1 MNHEY and CDR2 SVGAGI. From the cysteine through the phenylalanine, the CDR3 covers 14 amino acids. The retained sequence is limited to the CDR3, 42 bases, with the frame set at the first base. The CDR3 regions of human TCRbeta chains were analyzed by immunosequencing. The original methods were these. Repertoire TCRs were checked for matches against a reference library of SARS-CoV-2-specific TCRs that had been generated using the MIRA antigen-specificity platform. Breadth was defined as the fraction of unique TCRs that were SARS-CoV-2-associated. Depth was defined as the fraction of total T cells that were SARS-CoV-2-associated. Each spike-specific TCR was assigned to its reactive spike region and to a CD4 or CD8 class using the MIRA data. Log10-transformed breadth and depth values were compared by one-way ANOVA with Sidak's multiple comparisons tests. TCRdb's version of the immuneACCESS table is confined to in-frame rearrangements and falls short of the full clone set. An unresolved V gene accounts for under half of the shortfall where checked; the remainder is of unknown origin. That table supplies the V and J calls and clone size; D and trimming were determined from the DNA. For this sample there are roughly 150,000 clones; about 90% appear just once. Clones ranked in the top ten supply 1.3% of the sample.

This sample is part of a study of T cell responses to AZD1222 COVID-19 vaccine (dated by TCRdb to 2020 to 2023). Some background on the complete study: AZD1222 recipients with second doses at about 4 weeks or about 12 weeks were pooled, because spike-specific TCR depth and breadth did not differ between schedules. A total of 233 trial participants underwent TCR sequencing, of whom 200 to 220 had received two doses of AZD1222 and about 25 had received two doses of the MenACWY control vaccine. Enrollment into the trials was organized by age into subgroups of 18-55, 56-69 and 70-plus years, and those subgroups contained 148, 28 and 57 TCR-sequenced participants, respectively. The investigation overall reported the following: Reportedly, almost half of the unique spike-specific TCRs recognized epitopes lying outside the regions that are mutated in the B.1.351 and B.1.1.7 variants. Only a handful of AZD1222 recipients were SARS-CoV-2 seropositive at baseline, limiting conclusions about previously exposed vaccinees. CD4 TCRs associated with the vaccine covered the entire spike protein, and the dominant responses were in regions 160-218 and 743-854. Spike-specific TCR breadth and depth rose significantly after two AZD1222 doses compared with day 0 and with MenACWY recipients. Participants were mostly white British, with more females than males. The authors suggested clonal diversity may have been underestimated. In the small 56-69-year group, the increase in depth fell short of significance, most likely because of low power. No day 14 peak-response samples were available, so repertoires were characterized only after the peak T cell response.

Explained via the paper, the time point label denotes: baseline before first vaccination. The vaccinee samples were drawn from two UK trials, COV001 and COV002, one of which was a single-blind randomized controlled phase 2/3 trial testing AZD1222 (ChAdOx1 nCoV-19) in healthy adults. For TCRbeta chain sequencing, PBMC samples from trial participants were taken at day 0 and at day 28 after the second dose. The clonotype was recovered from an adult in good health. This chain joins TRBV6-5 to TRBJ2-2; TRBD1 is perhaps the D gene, given 6 matching bases. Sequences were derived from peripheral blood, sampled on day 0 of AZD1222 vaccination. The CDR3 reads as follows: CASRTGGDTGELFF. In nucleotide form, the sequence is TGTGCCAGCAGGACAGGAGGCGACACCGGGGAGCTGTTTTTT.